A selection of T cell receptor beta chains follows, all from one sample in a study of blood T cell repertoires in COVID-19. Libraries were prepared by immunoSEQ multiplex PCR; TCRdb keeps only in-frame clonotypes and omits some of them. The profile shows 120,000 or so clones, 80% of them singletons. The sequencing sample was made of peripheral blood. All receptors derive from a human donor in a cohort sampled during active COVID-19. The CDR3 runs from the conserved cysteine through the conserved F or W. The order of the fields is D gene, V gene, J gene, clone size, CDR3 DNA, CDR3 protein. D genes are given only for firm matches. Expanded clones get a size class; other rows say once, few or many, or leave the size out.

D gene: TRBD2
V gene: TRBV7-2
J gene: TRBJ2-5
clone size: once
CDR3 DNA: TGTGCCAGCAGCTTTAGCGGGGGGTACCAAGAGACCCAGTACTTC
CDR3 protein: CASSFSGGYQETQYF

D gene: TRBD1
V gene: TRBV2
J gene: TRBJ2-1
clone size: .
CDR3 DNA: TGTGCCAGCAGTGGCGACAGGGGATCCTACAATGAGCAGTTCTTC
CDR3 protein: CASSGDRGSYNEQFF

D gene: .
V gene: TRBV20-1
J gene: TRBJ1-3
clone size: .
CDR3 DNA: TGCAGTGCTAGTTCTCCAGGACATGGAAACACCATATATTTT
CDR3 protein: CSASSPGHGNTIYF

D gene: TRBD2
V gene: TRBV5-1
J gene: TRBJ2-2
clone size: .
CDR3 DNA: TGCGCCAGCAAGGAGGCGTCGCTCCGGGGGGCCGGGGAGCTGTTTTTT
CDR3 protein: CASKEASLRGAGELFF

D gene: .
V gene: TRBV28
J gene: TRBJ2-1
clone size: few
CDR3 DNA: TGTGCCAGCAGTCCCAGGACAAAGGGGAAGGTTAGGAGCTCCTACAATGAGCAGTTCTTC
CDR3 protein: CASSPRTKGKVRSSYNEQFF

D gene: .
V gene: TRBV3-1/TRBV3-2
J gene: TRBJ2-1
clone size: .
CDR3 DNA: TGTGCCAGCAGGGGTAGCTATGAGCAGTTCTTC
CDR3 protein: CASRGSYEQFF

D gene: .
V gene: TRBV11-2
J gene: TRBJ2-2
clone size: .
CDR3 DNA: TGTGCCAGCAGCTTAAGAGGGTCGGTCACCGGGGAGCTGTTTTTT
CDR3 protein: CASSLRGSVTGELFF

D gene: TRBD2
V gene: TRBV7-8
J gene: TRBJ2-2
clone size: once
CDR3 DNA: TGTGCCAGCAGCCGACGGGAGGGCCACACCGGGGAGCTGTTTTTT
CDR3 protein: CASSRREGHTGELFF

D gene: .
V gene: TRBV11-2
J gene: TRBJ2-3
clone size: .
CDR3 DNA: TGTGCCAGCAGCTTAAATACAGGGAATACGCAGTATTTT
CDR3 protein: CASSLNTGNTQYF

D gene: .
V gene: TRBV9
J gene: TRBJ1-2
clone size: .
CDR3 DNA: TGTGCCAGCAGCGCAGACCCAGGTGCTAACTATGGCTACACCTTC
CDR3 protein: CASSADPGANYGYTF

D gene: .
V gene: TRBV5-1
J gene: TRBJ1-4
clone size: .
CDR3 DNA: TGCGCCAGCAGCTTGGATTCTTCAACTAATGAAAAACTGTTTTTT
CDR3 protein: CASSLDSSTNEKLFF

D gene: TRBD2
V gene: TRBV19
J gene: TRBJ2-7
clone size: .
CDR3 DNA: TGTGCCAGTAGTACATCTAGCGGTCCCTACGAGCAGTACTTC
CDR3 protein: CASSTSSGPYEQYF

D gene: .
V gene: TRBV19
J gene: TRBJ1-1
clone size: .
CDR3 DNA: TGTGCCAGACCGCCGGGAGGGCTGAACACTGAAGCTTTCTTT
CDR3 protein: CARPPGGLNTEAFF

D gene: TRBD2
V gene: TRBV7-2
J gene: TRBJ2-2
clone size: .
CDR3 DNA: TGTGCCAGCAGCTTATTTGCGGGGGGGCTCACCGGGGAGCTGTTTTTT
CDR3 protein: CASSLFAGGLTGELFF

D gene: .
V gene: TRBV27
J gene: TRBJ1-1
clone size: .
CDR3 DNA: TGTGCCAGCAGGCGTACTCGACAGCACTTTTACACTGAAGCTTTCTTT
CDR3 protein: CASRRTRQHFYTEAFF

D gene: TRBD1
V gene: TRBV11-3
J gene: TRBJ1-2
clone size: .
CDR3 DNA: TGTGCCAGCAGCTTAGTAGAGACAGGGGGACTACTCTATGGCTACACCTTC
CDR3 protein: CASSLVETGGLLYGYTF

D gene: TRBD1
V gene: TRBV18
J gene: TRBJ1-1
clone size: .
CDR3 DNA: TGTGCCAGCTCACCTTACAGGGGGAACACTGAAGCTTTCTTT
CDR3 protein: CASSPYRGNTEAFF

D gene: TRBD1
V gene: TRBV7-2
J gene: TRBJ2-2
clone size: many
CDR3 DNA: TGTGCCAGCAGCTTGCCAGGGACAGGGAACACCGGGGAGCTGTTTTTT
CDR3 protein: CASSLPGTGNTGELFF

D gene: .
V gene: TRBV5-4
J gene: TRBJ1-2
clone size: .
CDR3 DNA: TGTGCCAGCAGCCGTACAGGGTCATACTATGGCTACACCTTC
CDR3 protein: CASSRTGSYYGYTF

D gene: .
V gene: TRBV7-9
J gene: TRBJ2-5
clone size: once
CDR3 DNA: TGTGCCAGCAGCCCCTCGAGGAGCCAAGAGACCCAGTACTTC
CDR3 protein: CASSPSRSQETQYF

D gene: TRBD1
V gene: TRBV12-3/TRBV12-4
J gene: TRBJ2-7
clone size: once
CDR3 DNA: TGTGCCAGCAGTTTCCAGGGGGTCGGCGAGCAGTACTTC
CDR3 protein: CASSFQGVGEQYF

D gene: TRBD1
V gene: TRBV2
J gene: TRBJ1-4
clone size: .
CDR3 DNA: TGTGCCAGCAGTGTTTTCAGGGGGGAATCACTGTTTTTT
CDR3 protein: CASSVFRGESLFF

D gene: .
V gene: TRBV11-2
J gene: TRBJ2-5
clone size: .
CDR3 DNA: TGTGCCAGCAGCCGCCCTAGGGAGACCCAGTACTTC
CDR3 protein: CASSRPRETQYF

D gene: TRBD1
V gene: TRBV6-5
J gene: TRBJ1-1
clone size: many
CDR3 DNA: TGTGCCAGCAGTTACTCCTACAGGGGAAACACTGAAGCTTTCTTT
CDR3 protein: CASSYSYRGNTEAFF

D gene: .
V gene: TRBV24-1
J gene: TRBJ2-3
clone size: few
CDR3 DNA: TGTGCCACCAGTGATCAACGGGACACCAGTACGCAGTATTTT
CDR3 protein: CATSDQRDTSTQYF

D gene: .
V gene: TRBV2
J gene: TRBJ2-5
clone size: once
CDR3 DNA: TGTGCCAGCACCGCCGGGGAGACCCAGTACTTC
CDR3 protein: CASTAGETQYF

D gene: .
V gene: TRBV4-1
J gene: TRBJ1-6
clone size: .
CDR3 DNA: TGCGCCAGCAGCCAATTAATTAATTCACCCCTCCACTTT
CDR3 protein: CASSQLINSPLHF

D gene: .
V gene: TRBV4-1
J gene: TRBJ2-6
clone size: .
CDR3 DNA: TGCGCCAGCAGCCAAGATTCAGGGCGGGGCTCTGGGGCCAACGTCCTGACTTTC
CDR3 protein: CASSQDSGRGSGANVLTF

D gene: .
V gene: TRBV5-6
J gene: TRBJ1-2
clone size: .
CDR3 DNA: TGTGCCAGCAGCTTGGCCGGGGGACATGGCTACACCTTC
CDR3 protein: CASSLAGGHGYTF

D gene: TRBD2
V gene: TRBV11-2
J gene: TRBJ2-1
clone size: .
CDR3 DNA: TGTGCCAGCAGCTGGACTAGCGGGAGGAATGAGCAGTTCTTC
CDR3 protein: CASSWTSGRNEQFF

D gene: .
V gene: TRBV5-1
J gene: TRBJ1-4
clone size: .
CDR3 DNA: TGCGCCAGCAGCAAAAAGGACAGCGCTAATGAAAAACTGTTTTTT
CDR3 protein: CASSKKDSANEKLFF

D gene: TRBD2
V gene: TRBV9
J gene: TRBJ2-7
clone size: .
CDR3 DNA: TGTGCCAGCAGCCCAGGCCTGGGACTAGGTGTTGTGGAGCAGTACTTC
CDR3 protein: CASSPGLGLGVVEQYF

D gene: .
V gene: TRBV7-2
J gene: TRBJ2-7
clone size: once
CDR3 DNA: TGTGCCAGCAGCATTAGCTTCCAGGGCTTTGAGCAGTACTTC
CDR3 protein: CASSISFQGFEQYF

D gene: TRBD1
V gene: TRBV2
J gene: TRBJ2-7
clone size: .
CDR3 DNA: TGTGCCAGCAGGATTACAGGGGGCTCCTACGAGCAGTACTTC
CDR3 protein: CASRITGGSYEQYF

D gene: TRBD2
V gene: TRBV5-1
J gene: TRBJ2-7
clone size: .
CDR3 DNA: TGCGCCAGCAGCACAGCGGGGGGCGGGACCTACGAGCAGTACTTC
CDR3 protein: CASSTAGGGTYEQYF

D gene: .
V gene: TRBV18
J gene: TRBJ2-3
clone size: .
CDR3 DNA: TGTGCCAGCTCACCACCGGCGGCTAGCACAGATACGCAGTATTTT
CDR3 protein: CASSPPAASTDTQYF

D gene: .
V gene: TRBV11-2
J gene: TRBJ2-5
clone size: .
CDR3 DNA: TGTGCCAGCAGCAGATCCGGGCAAGAGACCCAGTACTTC
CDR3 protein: CASSRSGQETQYF

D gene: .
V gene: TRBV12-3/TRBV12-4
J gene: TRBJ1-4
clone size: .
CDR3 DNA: TGTGCCAGCAGTCCAGGGTATTCTGAAAAACTGTTTTTT
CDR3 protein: CASSPGYSEKLFF

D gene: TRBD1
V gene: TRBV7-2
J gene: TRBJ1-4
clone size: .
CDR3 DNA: TGTGCCAGCAGCAGGGGACAGTTTACGAATGAAAAACTGTTTTTT
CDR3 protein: CASSRGQFTNEKLFF

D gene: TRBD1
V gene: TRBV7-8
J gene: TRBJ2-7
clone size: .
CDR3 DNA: TGTGCCAGCAGCTCCTCCGGGACAGAAACCGTCGAGCAGTACTTC
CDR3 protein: CASSSSGTETVEQYF

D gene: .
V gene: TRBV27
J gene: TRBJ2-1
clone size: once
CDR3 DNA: TGTGCCAGCAGTCCACCTGAGAACAATGAGCAGTTCTTC
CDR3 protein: CASSPPENNEQFF